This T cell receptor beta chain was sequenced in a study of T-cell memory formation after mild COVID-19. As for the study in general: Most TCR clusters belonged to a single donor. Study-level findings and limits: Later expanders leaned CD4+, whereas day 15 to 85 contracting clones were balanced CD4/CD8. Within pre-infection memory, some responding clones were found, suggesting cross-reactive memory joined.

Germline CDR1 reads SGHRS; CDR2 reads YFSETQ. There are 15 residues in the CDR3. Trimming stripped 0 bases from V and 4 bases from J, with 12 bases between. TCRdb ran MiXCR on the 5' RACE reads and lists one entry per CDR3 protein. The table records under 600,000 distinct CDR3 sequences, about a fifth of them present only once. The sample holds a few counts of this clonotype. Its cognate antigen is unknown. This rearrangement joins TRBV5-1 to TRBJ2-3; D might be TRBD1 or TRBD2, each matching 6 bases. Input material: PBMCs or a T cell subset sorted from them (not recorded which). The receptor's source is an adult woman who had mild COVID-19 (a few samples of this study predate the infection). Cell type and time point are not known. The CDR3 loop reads CASSLEGGAPDTQYF. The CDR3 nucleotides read TGCGCCAGCAGCTTGGAGGGGGGCGCCCCAGATACGCAGTATTTT.